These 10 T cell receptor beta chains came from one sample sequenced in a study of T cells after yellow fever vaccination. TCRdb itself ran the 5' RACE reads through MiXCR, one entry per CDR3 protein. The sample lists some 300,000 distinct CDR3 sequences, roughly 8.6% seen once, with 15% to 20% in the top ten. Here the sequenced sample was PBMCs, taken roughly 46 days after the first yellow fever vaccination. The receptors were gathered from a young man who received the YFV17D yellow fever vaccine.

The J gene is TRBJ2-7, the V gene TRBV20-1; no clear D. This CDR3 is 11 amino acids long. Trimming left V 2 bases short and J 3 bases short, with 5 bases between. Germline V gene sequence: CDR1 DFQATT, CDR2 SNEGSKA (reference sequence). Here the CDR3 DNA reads TGCAGTGCTAGATTTCACTACGAGCAGTACTTC. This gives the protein CSARFHYEQYF.

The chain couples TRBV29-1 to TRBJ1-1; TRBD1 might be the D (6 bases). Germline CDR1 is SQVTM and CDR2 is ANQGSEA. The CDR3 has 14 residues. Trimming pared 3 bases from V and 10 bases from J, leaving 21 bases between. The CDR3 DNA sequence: TGCAGCGTTGACTTGGCAGGGGCGGTGAGGGGAGCTTTCTTT. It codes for CSVDLAGAVRGAFF.

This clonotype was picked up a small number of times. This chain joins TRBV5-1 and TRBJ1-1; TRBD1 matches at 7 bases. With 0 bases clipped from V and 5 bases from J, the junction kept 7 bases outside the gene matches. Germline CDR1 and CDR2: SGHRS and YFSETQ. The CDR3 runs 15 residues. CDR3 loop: CASSLEARGVTEAFF. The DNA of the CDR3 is TGCGCCAGCAGCTTGGAGGCCAGGGGGGTGACTGAAGCTTTCTTT.

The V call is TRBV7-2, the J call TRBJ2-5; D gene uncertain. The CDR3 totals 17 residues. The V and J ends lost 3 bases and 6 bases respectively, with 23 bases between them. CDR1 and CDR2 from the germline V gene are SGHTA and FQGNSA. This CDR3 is CASSFVSSLDRVKTQYF. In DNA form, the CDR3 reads TGTGCCAGCAGCTTTGTGTCGAGCCTCGACCGTGTAAAGACCCAGTACTTC.

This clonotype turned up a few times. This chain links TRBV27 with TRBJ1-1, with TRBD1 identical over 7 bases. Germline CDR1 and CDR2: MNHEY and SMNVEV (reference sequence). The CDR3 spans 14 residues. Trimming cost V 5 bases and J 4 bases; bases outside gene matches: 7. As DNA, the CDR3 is TGTGCCAGCAGTGTAACAGGGGATCTCACTGAAGCTTTCTTT. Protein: CASSVTGDLTEAFF.

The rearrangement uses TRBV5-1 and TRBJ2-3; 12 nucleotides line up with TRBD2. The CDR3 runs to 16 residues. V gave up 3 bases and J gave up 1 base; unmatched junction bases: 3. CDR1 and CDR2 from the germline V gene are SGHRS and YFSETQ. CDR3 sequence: CASSWASGGGTDTQYF. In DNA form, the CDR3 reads TGCGCCAGCAGCTGGGCTAGCGGGGGGGGCACAGATACGCAGTATTTT.

The CDR3 sequence is CASSQVSGGPQETQYF. The CDR3 nucleotides read TGCGCCAGCAGCCAAGTAAGCGGGGGGCCTCAAGAGACCCAGTACTTC. This chain links TRBV4-1 with TRBJ2-5, with 9 positions matching TRBD2. With V trimmed by 1 base and J by 2 bases, 5 bases remained unmatched. The CDR3 contains 16 residues. From germline, CDR1 is MGHRA and CDR2 YSYEKL.

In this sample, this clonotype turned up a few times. The chain's CDR3 is CASSKETQYF. The CDR3 DNA is TGTGCCAGCAGCAAAGAGACCCAGTACTTC. The V gene is TRBV21-1, the J gene TRBJ2-5. TRBV21-1 is assigned pseudogene status. The CDR3 length is 10 residues.

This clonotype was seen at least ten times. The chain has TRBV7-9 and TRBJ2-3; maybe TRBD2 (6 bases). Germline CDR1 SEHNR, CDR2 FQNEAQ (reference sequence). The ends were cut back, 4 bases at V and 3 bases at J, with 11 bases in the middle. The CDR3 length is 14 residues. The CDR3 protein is CASSYPGGTDTQYF. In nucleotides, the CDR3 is TGTGCCAGCAGCTACCCCGGGGGTACAGATACGCAGTATTTT.

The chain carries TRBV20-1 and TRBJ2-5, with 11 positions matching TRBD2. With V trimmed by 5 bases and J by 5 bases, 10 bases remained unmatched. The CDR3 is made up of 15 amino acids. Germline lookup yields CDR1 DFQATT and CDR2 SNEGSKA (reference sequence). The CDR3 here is CSASLSGGARETQYF. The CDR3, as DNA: TGCAGTGCTTCCCTTAGCGGGGGGGCCCGTGAGACCCAGTACTTC.